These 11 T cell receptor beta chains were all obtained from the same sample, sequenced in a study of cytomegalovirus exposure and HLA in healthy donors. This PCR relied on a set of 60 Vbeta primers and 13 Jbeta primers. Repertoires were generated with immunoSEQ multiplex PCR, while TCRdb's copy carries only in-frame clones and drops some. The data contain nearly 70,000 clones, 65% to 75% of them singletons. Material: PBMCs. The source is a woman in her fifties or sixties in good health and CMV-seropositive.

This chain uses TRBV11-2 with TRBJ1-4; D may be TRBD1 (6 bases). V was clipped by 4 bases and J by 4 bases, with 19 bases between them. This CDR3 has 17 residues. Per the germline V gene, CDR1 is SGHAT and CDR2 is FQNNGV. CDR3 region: CASSSPLGGFGNEKLFF. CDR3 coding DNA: TGTGCCAGCAGCTCACCGCTAGGGGGATTCGGTAATGAAAAACTGTTTTTT.

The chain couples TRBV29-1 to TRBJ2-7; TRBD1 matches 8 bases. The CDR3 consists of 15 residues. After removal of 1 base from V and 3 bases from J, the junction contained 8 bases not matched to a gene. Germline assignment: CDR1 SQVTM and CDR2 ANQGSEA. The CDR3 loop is CSVEGDWTGFYEQYF. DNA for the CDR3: TGCAGCGTTGAAGGAGACTGGACAGGGTTCTACGAGCAGTACTTC.

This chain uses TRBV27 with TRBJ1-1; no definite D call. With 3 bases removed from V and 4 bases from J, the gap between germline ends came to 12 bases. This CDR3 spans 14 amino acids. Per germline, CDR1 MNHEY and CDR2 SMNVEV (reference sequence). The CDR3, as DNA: TGTGCCAGCAGTTTCCGGGGAGAAGGCACTGAAGCTTTCTTT. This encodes CASSFRGEGTEAFF.

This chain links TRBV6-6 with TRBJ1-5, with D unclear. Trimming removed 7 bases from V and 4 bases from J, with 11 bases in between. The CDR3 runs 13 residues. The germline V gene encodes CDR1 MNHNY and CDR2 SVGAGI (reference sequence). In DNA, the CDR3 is TGTGCCAGCATCGGGGTTTGGAATCAGCCCCAGCATTTT. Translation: CASIGVWNQPQHF.

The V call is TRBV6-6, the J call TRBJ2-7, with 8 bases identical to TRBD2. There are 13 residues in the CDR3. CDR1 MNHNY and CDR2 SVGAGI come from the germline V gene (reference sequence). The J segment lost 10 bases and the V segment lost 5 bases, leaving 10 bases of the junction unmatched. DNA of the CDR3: TGTGCCAGCAGTACGGGGGGGACGAGGCTACAGTACTTC. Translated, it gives CASSTGGTRLQYF.

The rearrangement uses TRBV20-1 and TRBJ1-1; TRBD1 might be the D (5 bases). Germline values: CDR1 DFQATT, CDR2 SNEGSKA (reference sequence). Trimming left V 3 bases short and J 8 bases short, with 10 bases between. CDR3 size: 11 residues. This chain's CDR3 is CSASDRQEAFF. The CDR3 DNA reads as TGCAGTGCTAGCGATAGACAGGAAGCTTTCTTT.

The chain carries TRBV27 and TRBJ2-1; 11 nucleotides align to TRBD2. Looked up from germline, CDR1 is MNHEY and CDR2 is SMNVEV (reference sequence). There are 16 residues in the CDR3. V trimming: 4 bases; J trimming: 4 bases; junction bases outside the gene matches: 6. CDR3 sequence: CASSWGTSGIYNEQFF. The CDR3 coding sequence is TGTGCCAGCAGTTGGGGGACTAGCGGCATTTACAATGAGCAGTTCTTC.

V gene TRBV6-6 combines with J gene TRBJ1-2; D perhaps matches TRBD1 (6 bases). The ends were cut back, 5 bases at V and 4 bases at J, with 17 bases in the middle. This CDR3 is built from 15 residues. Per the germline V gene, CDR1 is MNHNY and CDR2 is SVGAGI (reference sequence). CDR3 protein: CASSSGGSLGYGYTF. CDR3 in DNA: TGTGCCAGCAGTAGTGGGGGCAGCTTGGGCTATGGCTACACCTTC.

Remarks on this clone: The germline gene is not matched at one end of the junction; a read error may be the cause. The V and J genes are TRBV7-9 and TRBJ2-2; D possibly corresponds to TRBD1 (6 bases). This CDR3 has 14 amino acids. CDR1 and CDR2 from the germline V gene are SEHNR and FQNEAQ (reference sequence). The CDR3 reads CASTLQGSTGELFF. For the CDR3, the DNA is TGTGCCAGCACCTTACAGGGTTCCACGGGGGAGCTGTTTTTT.

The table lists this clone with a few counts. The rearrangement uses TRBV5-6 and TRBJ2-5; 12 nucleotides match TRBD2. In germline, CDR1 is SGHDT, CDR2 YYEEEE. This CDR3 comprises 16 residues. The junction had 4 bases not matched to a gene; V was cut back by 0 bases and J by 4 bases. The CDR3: CASSLAPGLAGETQYF. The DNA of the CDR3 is TGTGCCAGCAGCTTGGCGCCGGGACTAGCGGGAGAGACCCAGTACTTC.

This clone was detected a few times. CDR3 nucleotides: TGTGCCAGCAGCTGGACAGGAGCCCCTGAAGCTTTCTTT. Its translation is CASSWTGAPEAFF. The V gene is TRBV5-4, the J gene TRBJ1-1; 7 bases map to TRBD1. This CDR3 has 13 amino acids. Germline CDR1 SGHNT, CDR2 YYREEE (reference sequence). J lost 6 bases, V lost 3 bases, and 5 bases had no gene match.